These 32 T cell receptor beta chains came from one sample sequenced in a study of blood T cells in healthy people across ages. Alongside a J-beta primer mix, a sample-barcoded 5' primer served in a second PCR lasting roughly 6 to 11 cycles. Each CDR3 protein is one row after TCRdb ran MiXCR on the 5' RACE reads. The table includes over 600,000 distinct CDR3 sequences, around two fifths detected once. Sequencing used blood. Receptor source: an elderly man in good health.

This CDR3 reads CASSYIPVNTGELFF. The CDR3 nucleotides read TGTGCCAGCAGTTACATCCCGGTGAACACCGGGGAGCTGTTTTTT. The chain employs TRBV6-2 or TRBV6-3 and TRBJ2-2, with D uncertain. CDR3 length: 15 amino acids. V dropped 2 bases and J dropped 1 base, with 8 bases sitting between them. CDR1 is MNHEY, CDR2 SVGEGT, per germline.

V gene TRBV10-3 combines with J gene TRBJ2-7; the match to TRBD2 covers 10 bases. The V gene end was trimmed by 2 bases and the J gene end by 7 bases; junction bases not matched to a gene: 5. CDR3 size: 14 residues. Germline CDR1 is ENHRY and CDR2 is SYGVKD. In DNA, the CDR3 is TGTGCCATCAGTGAGGTAGCGGGGGGATATGAGCAGTACTTC. Residues: CAISEVAGGYEQYF.

Turning to this clonotype: A read error may produce the germline difference seen at one junction end. This rearrangement joins TRBV12-3 or TRBV12-4 to TRBJ2-3; 13 nucleotides align to TRBD2. The CDR3 consists of 16 residues. The CDR3 sequence: CASGGTSGVSTDMQYF. CDR3 sequence (DNA): TGTGCCAGCGGGGGGACTAGCGGGGTTAGCACAGATATGCAGTATTTT.

In its sample, this clonotype was seen a few times. The chain is built from TRBV29-1 and TRBJ1-5; D remains unclear. V dropped 8 bases and J dropped 4 bases, with 15 bases sitting between them. CDR1 is SQVTM and CDR2 is ANQGSEA in the germline V gene. The CDR3 covers 13 residues. As DNA, the CDR3 is TGCAGCTTTAACGGGCTACTAAATCAGCCCCAGCATTTT. Amino acids: CSFNGLLNQPQHF.

This chain joins TRBV28 and TRBJ2-6, with 7 nucleotides matching TRBD1. V was pared by 6 bases and J by 2 bases, with 7 bases of the junction left unmatched. CDR1 MDHEN and CDR2 SYDVKM come from the germline V gene. This CDR3 has 16 amino acids. As DNA, the CDR3 is TGTGCCAGCAGCCCAGCGACAGGGACTGGGGCCAACGTCCTGACTTTC. The encoded protein is CASSPATGTGANVLTF.

On this clonotype: Sequence at one end of the junction differs from germline and may be a read error. The V gene is TRBV4-2, the J gene TRBJ1-6, with D unclear. CDR3 length: 16 amino acids. Germline assignment: CDR1 LGHNA and CDR2 YNFKEQ. In nucleotides, the CDR3 is TGTGCCAGCAGCCAAGAATTCGGCGGGGTTAATTCACCCCCCCACTTT. This gives the protein CASSQEFGGVNSPPHF.

This chain links TRBV28 with TRBJ2-3, with D perhaps assigned TRBD1 or TRBD2 (6 bases each). The CDR3 has 16 amino acids. The germline V gene encodes CDR1 MDHEN and CDR2 SYDVKM. V shed 3 bases and J shed 0 bases, with 13 bases lying between them. CDR3 sequence reads: CASSFGSGASTDTQYF. In DNA, the CDR3 is TGTGCCAGCAGTTTTGGGTCGGGGGCTAGCACAGATACGCAGTATTTT.

In this sample, this clonotype turned up many times. This sequence joins TRBV4-3 and TRBJ2-3, with D uncertain. The CDR3 length is 14 residues. The ends were cut back, 0 bases at V and 3 bases at J, with 7 bases in the middle. Per germline, CDR1 LGHNA and CDR2 YSLEER. CDR3 amino acids: CASSQDTATDTQYF. In DNA, the CDR3 is TGCGCCAGCAGCCAAGATACGGCAACAGATACGCAGTATTTT.

This clonotype appeared a few times. The gene calls are TRBV7-2 and TRBJ1-2, with D hard to call. Germline V lookup: CDR1 SGHTA, CDR2 FQGNSA. V shed 5 bases and J shed 8 bases, with 12 bases lying between them. The CDR3 is made up of 12 amino acids. The CDR3 region is CASSDATGGYTF. The CDR3 coding sequence is TGTGCCAGCAGCGACGCCACCGGCGGCTACACCTTC.

The chain uses TRBV30 and TRBJ1-4; 7 nucleotides agree with TRBD1. CDR1 GTSNPN and CDR2 SVGIG come from the germline V gene (reference sequence). The CDR3 spans 15 residues. Trimming cost V 2 bases and J 5 bases; bases outside gene matches: 8. CDR3 protein: CAWSPRDRMNEKLFF. The CDR3 coding sequence is TGTGCCTGGAGTCCCCGGGACAGAATGAATGAAAAACTGTTTTTT.

The chain employs TRBV20-1 and TRBJ2-3; 8 bases are shared with TRBD2. This CDR3 contains 17 residues. Per the germline V gene, CDR1 is DFQATT and CDR2 is SNEGSKA (reference sequence). V gave up 2 bases and J gave up 0 bases; unmatched junction bases: 10. CDR3 protein: CSARSAVAGSSTDTQYF. The CDR3 coding sequence is TGCAGTGCTAGATCGGCGGTAGCGGGGAGTAGCACAGATACGCAGTATTTT.

There are many counts of this clonotype. The CDR3 sequence is CSARDSAKTGGSYEQYF. The CDR3 nucleotides are TGCAGTGCTAGAGATTCGGCTAAGACAGGGGGCTCCTACGAGCAGTACTTC. The V call is TRBV20-1, the J call TRBJ2-7, with 9 bases identical to TRBD1. The V and J ends lost 0 bases and 0 bases, in that order; junction bases with no gene match: 9. The CDR3 is 17 residues long. CDR1 and CDR2 from the germline V gene are DFQATT and SNEGSKA (reference sequence).

Worth noting for this clonotype: One base away lies a much larger clone, so this may be a sequencing read error. The CDR3 DNA reads as TGTGCCACCAGCAGTGGGGGCACACAGGGAGACTATGGCTACACCTTC. Its translation: CATSSGGTQGDYGYTF. The gene calls are TRBV15 and TRBJ1-2, with D perhaps TRBD1 (6 bases). The germline CDR1 and CDR2 sequences are LNHNV and YYDKDF (reference sequence). Between the trimmed V and J ends, which lost 3 bases and 3 bases, there was a span of 17 bases. CDR3 length equals 16 residues.

The genes are TRBV29-1 and TRBJ2-5; 7 bases agree with TRBD2. Germline loops: CDR1 SQVTM, CDR2 ANQGSEA. The trim removed 4 bases at V and 4 bases at J, leaving 9 bases unmatched. The CDR3 has 14 amino acids. The CDR3 DNA sequence: TGCAGCGTTGCCCTACGGGGCGGGAGAGAGACCCAGTACTTC. The encoded protein is CSVALRGGRETQYF.

This clonotype appeared a few times. This chain connects TRBV25-1 to TRBJ2-5; D remains unclear. CDR3 length: 16 residues. Deletions cut 2 bases from V and 0 bases from J, with 13 bases between. The germline V gene encodes CDR1 MGHDK and CDR2 SYGVNS. The chain's CDR3 is CASSEPSVSYQETQYF. DNA of the CDR3: TGTGCCAGCAGTGAACCAAGCGTATCGTACCAAGAGACCCAGTACTTC.

This clonotype was seen a few times. The V gene is TRBV5-5, the J gene TRBJ2-5, with no clear D. The V end was cut by 0 bases, the J end by 0 bases, with 6 bases between. CDR1 and CDR2 from the germline V gene are SGHKS and YYEKEE (reference sequence). The CDR3 is 14 residues long. The CDR3 is CASSLVVDQETQYF. CDR3 coding DNA: TGTGCCAGCAGCTTGGTGGTAGACCAAGAGACCCAGTACTTC.

Of note for this clonotype: A much larger clone differs from this one at a single base, so this may be a read error. This rearrangement joins TRBV6-2 or TRBV6-3 to TRBJ2-7; 8 bases line up with TRBD2. Trimming at V came to 3 bases and at J to 7 bases, leaving 11 bases not matched to a gene. CDR1 is MNHEY and CDR2 is SVGEGT in the germline V gene. The CDR3 totals 15 residues. The CDR3 DNA is TGTGCCAGCAGTTATACTAGCGGAATTTACAATGAGCAGTACTTC. Translated: CASSYTSGIYNEQYF.

V and J are TRBV20-1 and TRBJ2-1, with a possible D match to TRBD2 (6 bases). The V gene lost 3 bases and the J gene lost 0 bases, with 24 bases spanning the gap. The CDR3 totals 19 residues. CDR1 and CDR2 from the germline V gene are DFQATT and SNEGSKA (reference sequence). The CDR3 loop reads CSASPANPPAGFSYNEQFF. The CDR3, as DNA: TGCAGTGCTAGCCCCGCAAACCCTCCAGCGGGTTTCTCCTACAATGAGCAGTTCTTC.

DNA of the CDR3: TGTGCCAGCAGTTTAGCGAAGGGGGACAGTCAAGTCTCCTACGAGCAGTACTTC. Encoded protein: CASSLAKGDSQVSYEQYF. The chain has TRBV12-3 or TRBV12-4 and TRBJ2-7; 7 nucleotides match TRBD1. V lost 0 bases, J lost 0 bases, and 11 bases stayed unmatched. This CDR3 comprises 18 residues.

The chain links TRBV5-1 to TRBJ1-6, with D maybe TRBD1 (5 bases). The CDR3 is made up of 15 amino acids. The ends were cut back, 4 bases at V and 1 base at J, with 9 bases in the middle. Germline CDR1 and CDR2: SGHRS and YFSETQ. The CDR3 is CASSRGESYNSPLHF. The CDR3 region has the DNA TGCGCCAGCAGCCGGGGGGAATCCTATAATTCACCCCTCCACTTT.

The chain combines TRBV10-3 with TRBJ2-3; a possible D gene is TRBD2 (5 bases). The CDR3 runs 14 residues. V dropped 4 bases and J dropped 3 bases, with 11 bases sitting between them. CDR1 and CDR2 (germline): ENHRY, SYGVKD. CDR3 protein: CAISGETITDTQYF. The CDR3 nucleotides are TGTGCCATCAGTGGCGAGACTATTACAGATACGCAGTATTTT.

This clonotype was counted a few times. This chain uses TRBV14 with TRBJ2-7; the D call may be TRBD1 or TRBD2 (5 bases each). The V and J ends lost 1 base and 5 bases respectively, with 21 bases between them. This CDR3 comprises 17 residues. Germline V gene lookup returns CDR1 SGHDN and CDR2 FVKESK. CDR3 region: CASSQGKWGRAVDEQYF. CDR3 bases: TGTGCCAGCAGCCAAGGGAAGTGGGGGAGAGCTGTCGACGAGCAGTACTTC.

The rearrangement joins TRBV7-2 to TRBJ1-4; a weak D match, TRBD1 (5 bases). The CDR3 consists of 15 residues. Trimming removed 1 base from V and 3 bases from J, with 9 bases in between. Germline V lookup: CDR1 SGHTA, CDR2 FQGNSA. The CDR3 nucleotides read TGTGCCAGCAGCTTAGATCGGGGGGCTAATGAAAAACTGTTTTTT. It codes for CASSLDRGANEKLFF.

This sequence joins TRBV9 and TRBJ2-5; 9 nucleotides line up with TRBD1. The J call is in doubt because the DNA end fits TRBJ2-7 better. CDR1 SGDLS and CDR2 YYNGEE come from the germline V gene. The CDR3 contains 15 residues. Written as DNA, the CDR3 is TGTGCCAGCAGCGTATCTGGGACAGGGATATACGAGCAGTACTTC. It codes for CASSVSGTGIYEQYF.

This clonotype was counted many times. The chain uses TRBV5-6 and TRBJ1-2; a weak D match, TRBD1 (5 bases). The CDR3 is 12 residues long. From germline, CDR1 is SGHDT and CDR2 YYEEEE. The CDR3, as DNA: TGTGTTTCAAGGGGATTCGGCTATGGCTACACCTTC. It encodes CVSRGFGYGYTF.

This clonotype was counted a single time. The chain recombines TRBV30 with TRBJ2-5, with 9 nucleotides matching TRBD2. Germline CDR1 reads GTSNPN; CDR2 reads SVGIG (reference sequence). This CDR3 has 15 residues. J gave up 11 bases and V 3 bases, and 16 bases lay outside the gene matches. The DNA for the CDR3 is TGTGCCTGGAGCCCCGGGGAACTAGCGGGTGGGAAGCAGTACTTC. Translation gives CAWSPGELAGGKQYF.

The chain joins TRBV20-1 to TRBJ1-6, with 9 bases aligning to TRBD1. The CDR3 sequence is 18 residues long. CDR1 DFQATT and CDR2 SNEGSKA come from the germline V gene (reference sequence). With 2 bases clipped from V and 0 bases from J, the junction kept 8 bases outside the gene matches. This chain's CDR3 is CSARPLGQGSSYNSPLHF. In DNA form, the CDR3 reads TGCAGTGCTAGACCCCTAGGACAGGGGAGCTCCTATAATTCACCCCTCCACTTT.

The V gene is TRBV28, the J gene TRBJ2-6, with 9 bases aligning to TRBD1. With V trimmed by 5 bases and J by 4 bases, 9 bases remained unmatched. Per the germline V gene, CDR1 is MDHEN and CDR2 is SYDVKM. The CDR3 runs 17 residues. The CDR3 protein is CASSTTGTGTGANVLTF. The CDR3 nucleotides read TGTGCCAGCAGTACCACCGGGACAGGGACCGGGGCCAACGTCCTGACTTTC.

The chain joins TRBV6-5 to TRBJ2-3, with TRBD2 matching 7 bases. CDR1 MNHEY and CDR2 SVGAGI come from the germline V gene. Unmatched junction bases numbered 8, after V lost 7 bases and J lost 4 bases. The CDR3 length is 14 residues. The CDR3 DNA follows: TGTGCCAGCAAATCTAGCGGAGGCGCAGATACGCAGTATTTT. Translated, it gives CASKSSGGADTQYF.

This clonotype has a handful of counts. V is TRBV5-4 and J is TRBJ2-3; D remains unclear. V lost 2 bases and J lost 6, with 13 bases in between. CDR3 size: 14 residues. From germline, CDR1 is SGHNT and CDR2 YYREEE (reference sequence). The CDR3 region is CASSFGSRLDTQYF. CDR3 coding DNA: TGTGCCAGCAGCTTCGGCTCCAGATTGGATACGCAGTATTTT.

As regards this clonotype: Possible read error: a much larger clone is one base away. V usage is TRBV7-2 and J usage is TRBJ2-1, with D possibly being TRBD2 (5 bases). The CDR3 has 13 amino acids. Between the trimmed V and J ends, which lost 2 bases and 10 bases, there was a span of 12 bases. Germline lookup yields CDR1 SGHTA and CDR2 FQGNSA. CDR3 bases: TGTGCCAGCAGCTTAAGAGTAGACTACGAGCAGTTCTTC. This codes for CASSLRVDYEQFF. The variable domain in full, with the rest retrieved from reference TRBV7-2 and TRBJ2-1, is GAGVSQSPSNKVTEKGKDVELRCDPISGHTALYWYRQSLGQGLEFLIYFQGNSAPDKSGLPSDRFSAERTGGSVSTLTIQRTQQEDSAVYLCASSLRVDYEQFFGPGTRLTVL.

Only a few counts were recorded for this clonotype. This may come from a read error, since a much larger clone is one base off. The genes are TRBV6-6 and TRBJ2-3, with D perhaps given as TRBD1 or TRBD2 (5 bases each). Germline V CDR1 and CDR2: MNHNY, SVGAGI (reference sequence). The CDR3 is 14 amino acids. As DNA, the CDR3 is TGTGCCAGCAGTGACTCGGGGACCCCGTCAGGGCAGTATTTT. This gives the protein CASSDSGTPSGQYF.